This TCR beta chain was sequenced in a study of T cell responses to AZD1222 COVID-19 vaccine. Study as a whole: Investigators merged groups given second doses at roughly 4 or roughly 12 weeks. Study-level findings and limits: Spike was spanned by vaccine-associated CD4 TCRs, which were dominant at 160-218 and 743-854. Nearly half of spike-specific TCRs reportedly go after variant regions that carry no mutations. Repertoire sampling occurred only after the peak T cell response.

As for this clone: Its antigen is undetermined.

The CDR3 has 15 amino acids. V dropped 2 bases and J dropped 1 base, with 14 bases sitting between them. Germline V gene lookup returns CDR1 GTSNPN and CDR2 SVGIG (reference sequence). The table came from immunoSEQ multiplex PCR; TCRdb's copy has only in-frame clones and leaves some out. The data show fewer than 110,000 clones, 87% seen once. This TCR was sampled from an adult in good health. This chain links TRBV30 with TRBJ2-5; D gene uncertain. The specimen was peripheral blood, collected on day 0 of AZD1222 vaccination. This CDR3 reads CAWSKNPGSQETQYF. The CDR3 bases are TGTGCCTGGAGTAAAAACCCCGGCAGCCAAGAGACCCAGTACTTC.